This T cell receptor beta chain was observed in a study of T cells in Graves' hyperthyroidism and ophthalmopathy. Disease duration was under 3 months in the ophthalmopathy patients, who also had a Clinical Activity Score of at least 3 and a NOSPECS grade of at least 4. Thyroid ultrasound and orbital computed tomography, with clinical symptoms and serum thyroxine and TRAb, informed diagnoses. Authors of the study amplified TCR beta CDR3 regions from RNA transcripts. An initial round of RT-PCR targeting the TCR CDR3 relied on the HTBI primer set. MiXCR, run by TCRdb on the multiplex PCR reads, gives a single entry per CDR3 protein. The data contain hundreds of thousands of distinct CDR3 sequences, around 16% of them singletons. The CDR3 totals 15 residues. Germline CDR1 and CDR2: LNHDA and SQIVND (reference sequence). Trimming cost V 10 bases and J 4 bases, with 20 bases left between them. Notes on the study in general: Clonotypes that were expanded in thyroid above 0.001 mostly appeared in blood too. The model made its ophthalmopathy prediction, and onset followed a median about 5.9 months later.

On this clonotype itself: Its antigen is not known.

This sequence joins TRBV19 and TRBJ1-5; possible D gene TRBD1, 5 bases. What was sequenced was blood. This TCR was sampled from a woman aged 40 to 50 with Graves' ophthalmopathy. CDR3 nucleotide sequence: TGTGCCACCCATTCACCCACAGGTTCGAATCAGCCCCAGCATTTT. As protein: CATHSPTGSNQPQHF.